This T cell receptor (beta chain) was found in a study of resident and recirculating memory T cells in vitiligo. Method: immunoSEQ multiplex PCR; TCRdb's copy keeps in-frame clones and lacks some. The sample has roughly 80,000 clones, 92% seen once. Per germline, CDR1 MNHEY and CDR2 SVGAGI. The V gene end was trimmed by 6 bases and the J gene end by 9 bases; junction bases not matched to a gene: 8. The CDR3 runs 15 residues. The V gene is TRBV6-5, the J gene TRBJ2-1; 13 nucleotides align to TRBD2. This TCR was recovered from a male donor with vitiligo. The source material was blood. The CDR3 here is CASSRGLAGVGEQFF. The CDR3, as DNA: TGTGCCAGCAGCCGCGGACTAGCGGGAGTGGGTGAGCAGTTCTTC.